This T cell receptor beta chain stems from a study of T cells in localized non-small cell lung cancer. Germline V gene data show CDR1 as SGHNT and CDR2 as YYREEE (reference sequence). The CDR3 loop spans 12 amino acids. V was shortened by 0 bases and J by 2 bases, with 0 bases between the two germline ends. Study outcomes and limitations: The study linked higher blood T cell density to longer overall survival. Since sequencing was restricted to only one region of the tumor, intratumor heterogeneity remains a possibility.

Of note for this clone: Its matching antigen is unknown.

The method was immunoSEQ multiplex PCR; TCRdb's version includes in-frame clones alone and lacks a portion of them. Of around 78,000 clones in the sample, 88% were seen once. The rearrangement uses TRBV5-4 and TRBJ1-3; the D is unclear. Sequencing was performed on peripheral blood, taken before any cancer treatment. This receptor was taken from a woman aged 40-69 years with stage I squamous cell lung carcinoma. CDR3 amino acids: CASSLAGNTIYF. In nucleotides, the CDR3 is TGTGCCAGCAGCTTGGCTGGAAACACCATATATTTT.